The T cell receptor beta chain described here comes from a study of cytomegalovirus exposure and HLA in healthy donors. Background on the study: There were approximately 81 million unique TCRs (from HLA-typed donors) in an early data release. Study observations and caveats: When analyzed later, a missense DCLRE1C variant was found to be linked to TCR beta V- and J-gene trimming. A list of 150 to 200 TCR beta chains associated with cytomegalovirus was given.

13 Jbeta primers and 60 Vbeta primers were used for the PCR. Measured with immunoSEQ multiplex PCR; TCRdb has only the in-frame clones, and not every one. The sample carries 90,000 to 110,000 clones, more than 9.5% recorded once. With respect to this clone: Its antigen is as yet unknown.

This CDR3 region has 17 residues. J was trimmed by 4 bases and V by 0 bases; bases with no gene match: 9. Germline V gives CDR1 KGHSH, CDR2 LQKENI. This TCR came from a man aged 40-49 years in good health and CMV-seropositive. The rearrangement links TRBV18 to TRBJ2-1, with 7 nucleotides matching TRBD2. Sequenced sample: PBMCs. CDR3 in amino acids: CASSPPGRESPYNEQFF. CDR3 in DNA: TGTGCCAGCTCACCACCGGGGAGGGAGTCGCCATACAATGAGCAGTTCTTC.